What follows is one T cell receptor (beta chain) and its context. The trim removed 5 bases at V and 3 bases at J, leaving 8 bases unmatched. CDR3 length equals 15 residues. Germline V gene data show CDR1 as WNHNN and CDR2 as SYGVQD (reference sequence). The data stem from a study of a mutant IDH1 vaccine in newly diagnosed glioma. Clones were read by immunoSEQ multiplex PCR, and TCRdb kept only the in-frame ones, dropping some. The data hold 25,000 to 35,000 clones, with around nine tenths observed a single time. Documented time point: baseline, week 1 (first vaccination visit). As for treatment: pre-vaccination baseline after standard-of-care therapy.

Sequencing used PBMCs, obtained from a glioma patient treated with radiotherapy, temozolomide or both. The origin of this receptor is a woman aged 40 to 49 with glioma. V gene TRBV10-1 combines with J gene TRBJ2-3; 7 bases map to TRBD2. CDR3 sequence: CASSRGGSRTDTQYF. The DNA for the CDR3 is TGCGCCAGCAGTAGGGGCGGGAGTAGGACAGATACGCAGTATTTT.